These T cell receptor beta chains were read from a single sample in a study of blood T cell repertoires in COVID-19. Sequenced by immunoSEQ multiplex PCR; TCRdb stores in-frame clones only, minus some. The sample yields 150,000 or so clones, 84% seen once. Sequences were obtained from peripheral blood. These receptors originate from a human donor in a cohort sampled during active COVID-19. Both conserved end residues are part of each CDR3. The D gene is left open where the match is weak. Clone size, where shown, is once, few, many, or a class for clones that have expanded.

CDR3: CASSAPWASTDTQYF; DNA: TGTGCCAGCAGCGCCCCATGGGCTAGCACAGATACGCAGTATTTT; D: NA; size: NA; V: TRBV9; J: TRBJ2-3
CDR3: CASSMSGSGWPRGETQYF; DNA: TGTGCCAGTAGTATGTCCGGGTCCGGGTGGCCCCGAGGGGAGACCCAGTACTTC; D: NA; size: NA; V: TRBV19; J: TRBJ2-5
CDR3: CASSYSSTGTEAFF; DNA: TGTGCCAGCAGTTACTCGAGTACCGGCACTGAAGCTTTCTTT; D: NA; size: once; V: TRBV6-5; J: TRBJ1-1
CDR3: CASSPRGGTGELFF; DNA: TGTGCCAGCAGCCCCAGGGGTGGGACCGGGGAGCTGTTTTTT; D: NA; size: NA; V: TRBV5-6; J: TRBJ2-2
CDR3: CAWRLQGLHSPLHF; DNA: TGTGCCTGGCGTCTGCAGGGCCTCCATTCACCCCTCCACTTT; D: NA; size: few; V: TRBV30; J: TRBJ1-6
CDR3: CASSAGNTGELFF; DNA: TGTGCCAGCAGCGCAGGGAACACCGGGGAGCTGTTTTTT; D: NA; size: NA; V: TRBV9; J: TRBJ2-2
CDR3: CASSWGDLGNEQYF; DNA: TGCGCCAGCAGCTGGGGGGACTTGGGGAACGAGCAGTACTTC; D: NA; size: NA; V: TRBV5-1; J: TRBJ2-7
CDR3: CASSLDGGIVAKNIQYF; DNA: TGTGCCAGCAGCTTAGACGGGGGGATCGTAGCCAAAAACATTCAGTACTTC; D: TRBD2; size: NA; V: TRBV7-2; J: TRBJ2-4
CDR3: CASSLGATFMNTEAFF; DNA: TGTGCCAGCAGTTTAGGGGCTACATTTATGAACACTGAAGCTTTCTTT; D: NA; size: NA; V: TRBV28; J: TRBJ1-1
CDR3: CASALPRGSGDGYTF; DNA: TGTGCCAGCGCTCTCCCCAGGGGGTCAGGGGATGGCTACACCTTC; D: TRBD1; size: NA; V: TRBV28; J: TRBJ1-2
CDR3: CASSWTGARGYTF; DNA: TGTGCCAGCAGCTGGACAGGCGCGCGGGGCTACACCTTC; D: TRBD1; size: many; V: TRBV6-2/TRBV6-3; J: TRBJ1-2
CDR3: CASSWAGNTGELFF; DNA: TGTGCCAGCAGCTGGGCGGGAAACACCGGGGAGCTGTTTTTT; D: NA; size: NA; V: TRBV7-2; J: TRBJ2-2
CDR3: CATSPRDRGIQNTEAFF; DNA: TGTGCCACCAGCCCCCGGGACAGGGGGATACAGAACACTGAAGCTTTCTTT; D: TRBD1; size: NA; V: TRBV15; J: TRBJ1-1
CDR3: CAWSPITEAFF; DNA: TGTGCCTGGAGTCCTATCACTGAAGCTTTCTTT; D: NA; size: few; V: TRBV30; J: TRBJ1-1
CDR3: CSVSGGNTVGAFF; DNA: TGCAGCGTATCGGGGGGGAACACTGTCGGAGCTTTCTTT; D: NA; size: few; V: TRBV29-1; J: TRBJ1-1
CDR3: CASSETGNGYTF; DNA: TGTGCCAGCAGTGAAACAGGGAATGGCTACACCTTC; D: NA; size: NA; V: TRBV2; J: TRBJ1-2
CDR3: CSARTGTMAYEQYF; DNA: TGCAGCGCAAGGACAGGGACCATGGCCTACGAGCAGTACTTC; D: TRBD1; size: once; V: TRBV29-1; J: TRBJ2-7
CDR3: CASSLPGRGYTF; DNA: TGTGCCAGCAGTCTCCCTGGCCGTGGCTACACCTTC; D: NA; size: once; V: TRBV12-3/TRBV12-4; J: TRBJ1-2
CDR3: CASIQGQAYEQYF; DNA: TGTGCCAGCATCCAAGGACAGGCTTACGAGCAGTACTTC; D: TRBD1; size: NA; V: TRBV2; J: TRBJ2-7
CDR3: CASSLQGRGTKNIQYF; DNA: TGTGCCAGCAGCTTACAGGGCCGAGGTACCAAAAACATTCAGTACTTC; D: NA; size: NA; V: TRBV12-1; J: TRBJ2-4
CDR3: CASSPGTELSVLTF; DNA: TGTGCCAGTTCACCCGGGACAGAGTTGAGCGTCCTGACTTTC; D: TRBD1; size: NA; V: TRBV6-5; J: TRBJ2-6
CDR3: CASSLGGRETQYF; DNA: TGTGCCAGCAGCTTGGGGGGTAGAGAGACCCAGTACTTC; D: NA; size: NA; V: TRBV7-9; J: TRBJ2-5
CDR3: CSFQGQVGNTQYF; DNA: TGCAGCTTTCAGGGGCAGGTAGGAAATACGCAGTATTTT; D: NA; size: NA; V: TRBV29-1; J: TRBJ2-3
CDR3: CASSLAGGTYEQYF; DNA: TGTGCCAGCAGCTTAGCGGGGGGAACCTACGAGCAGTACTTC; D: TRBD2; size: NA; V: TRBV11-2; J: TRBJ2-7
CDR3: CASSRLDLNEQFF; DNA: TGTGCCAGCAGTAGACTAGATCTCAATGAGCAGTTCTTC; D: NA; size: NA; V: TRBV6-2/TRBV6-3; J: TRBJ2-1
CDR3: CASSAAGQGMTEAFF; DNA: TGTGCCAGCAGTGCTGCCGGACAGGGGATGACTGAAGCTTTCTTT; D: TRBD1; size: NA; V: TRBV2; J: TRBJ1-1
CDR3: CASSQLTRSGGPYNEQFF; DNA: TGCGCCAGCAGCCAACTCACTCGAAGCGGGGGGCCCTACAATGAGCAGTTCTTC; D: TRBD2; size: once; V: TRBV4-1; J: TRBJ2-1
CDR3: CASKRGSTGELFF; DNA: TGTGCCAGCAAGCGAGGGTCCACCGGGGAGCTGTTTTTT; D: NA; size: NA; V: TRBV6-4; J: TRBJ2-2
CDR3: CASSLTGDGYGYTF; DNA: TGTGCCAGCAGCTTGACAGGGGACGGCTATGGCTACACCTTC; D: TRBD1; size: NA; V: TRBV7-2; J: TRBJ1-2
CDR3: CASSPDRGRDEKLFF; DNA: TGTGCCAGCTCACCCGACAGGGGGCGCGATGAAAAACTGTTTTTT; D: TRBD1; size: NA; V: TRBV18; J: TRBJ1-4
CDR3: CASSQARDRAYGYGYTF; DNA: TGCGCCAGCAGCCAAGCGCGGGACAGGGCATATGGGTATGGCTACACCTTC; D: TRBD1; size: NA; V: TRBV4-3; J: TRBJ1-2
CDR3: CASSTGQGYGYTF; DNA: TGTGCCAGTAGTACAGGCCAGGGCTATGGCTACACCTTC; D: NA; size: once; V: TRBV19; J: TRBJ1-2
CDR3: CATRTGIYNEQFF; DNA: TGTGCCACCCGGACAGGGATCTACAATGAGCAGTTCTTC; D: TRBD1; size: NA; V: TRBV12-3/TRBV12-4; J: TRBJ2-1
CDR3: CASSPPYTDTQYF; DNA: TGTGCCAGCTCACCACCGTACACAGATACGCAGTATTTT; D: NA; size: NA; V: TRBV18; J: TRBJ2-3
CDR3: CASSPVAGGHYNEQFF; DNA: TGTGCCAGCAGCCCTGTAGCGGGGGGGCACTACAATGAGCAGTTCTTC; D: TRBD2; size: NA; V: TRBV7-9; J: TRBJ2-1
CDR3: CASSLLAGGRSDTQYF; DNA: TGTGCCAGCAGTTTACTAGCGGGGGGGCGGTCAGATACGCAGTATTTT; D: TRBD2; size: NA; V: TRBV28; J: TRBJ2-3
CDR3: CASSRDRSTSGANVLTF; DNA: TGTGCCAGCAGCCGGGACAGGTCGACCTCTGGGGCCAACGTCCTGACTTTC; D: TRBD1; size: NA; V: TRBV7-3; J: TRBJ2-6
CDR3: CASSLDPRRGGAGGELFF; DNA: TGTGCCAGCAGCTTAGACCCACGACGGGGAGGTGCAGGCGGGGAGCTGTTTTTT; D: NA; size: NA; V: TRBV7-6; J: TRBJ2-2
CDR3: CASSPPGGTDTQYF; DNA: TGTGCCAGCAGCCCCCCCGGGGGCACAGATACGCAGTATTTT; D: NA; size: NA; V: TRBV7-3; J: TRBJ2-3
CDR3: CASSPSEGGNYNEQFF; DNA: TGCGCCAGCAGCCCTAGCGAAGGGGGCAACTACAATGAGCAGTTCTTC; D: NA; size: NA; V: TRBV5-1; J: TRBJ2-1
CDR3: CASSQLKGGNSPLHF; DNA: TGTGCCAGCAGCCAACTCAAAGGGGGCAATTCACCCCTCCACTTT; D: TRBD1; size: NA; V: TRBV3-1/TRBV3-2; J: TRBJ1-6
CDR3: CATQGQLNNEQFF; DNA: TGTGCCACCCAGGGACAGTTAAACAATGAGCAGTTCTTC; D: TRBD1; size: NA; V: TRBV27; J: TRBJ2-1
CDR3: CASRGATGQYYEQYF; DNA: TGTGCCAGCAGGGGCGCGACAGGGCAGTACTACGAGCAGTACTTC; D: TRBD1; size: NA; V: TRBV5-6; J: TRBJ2-7
CDR3: CASSLEWTPYTDTQYF; DNA: TGTGCCAGCAGTTTAGAGTGGACACCCTACACAGATACGCAGTATTTT; D: NA; size: NA; V: TRBV27; J: TRBJ2-3
CDR3: CASRAGANYGYTF; DNA: TGTGCCAGTAGGGCAGGGGCTAACTATGGCTACACCTTC; D: NA; size: NA; V: TRBV19; J: TRBJ1-2
CDR3: CASSGSLAPGNTIYF; DNA: TGTGCCAGCAGCGGGAGCCTCGCCCCTGGAAACACCATATATTTT; D: NA; size: NA; V: TRBV9; J: TRBJ1-3
CDR3: CASSERPFGNQPQHF; DNA: TGTGCCAGCAGTGAGCGCCCCTTCGGCAATCAGCCCCAGCATTTT; D: NA; size: NA; V: TRBV2; J: TRBJ1-5
CDR3: CASSMGPETQYF; DNA: TGTGCCAGTAGTATGGGCCCGGAGACCCAGTACTTC; D: NA; size: once; V: TRBV19; J: TRBJ2-5
CDR3: CASRTQGDTQYF; DNA: TGTGCCAGCAGGACACAGGGGGATACGCAGTATTTT; D: TRBD1; size: NA; V: TRBV6-5; J: TRBJ2-3
CDR3: CASSPLAPVPSGYQPQHF; DNA: TGTGCCAGCTCACCATTGGCCCCGGTGCCAAGCGGCTATCAGCCCCAGCATTTT; D: NA; size: NA; V: TRBV18; J: TRBJ1-5
CDR3: CASSFNQGSETQYF; DNA: TGCGCCAGCAGCTTCAACCAGGGTTCGGAGACCCAGTACTTC; D: NA; size: NA; V: TRBV5-1; J: TRBJ2-5
CDR3: CASSLRTGEQYF; DNA: TGTGCCAGCAGTCTAAGGACTGGGGAGCAGTACTTC; D: NA; size: NA; V: TRBV27; J: TRBJ2-7
CDR3: CASSPLAGSKGDTQYF; DNA: TGTGCCAGCAGCCCGCTAGCGGGGTCGAAGGGGGATACGCAGTATTTT; D: TRBD2; size: NA; V: TRBV7-6; J: TRBJ2-3
CDR3: CASSSLPGGLSEAFF; DNA: TGTGCCAGCAGCTCCCTTCCGGGAGGCCTCAGTGAAGCTTTCTTT; D: NA; size: NA; V: TRBV7-2; J: TRBJ1-1
CDR3: CASSAAGSYNSPLHF; DNA: TGTGCCAGCAGTGCGGCCGGGTCCTATAATTCACCCCTCCACTTT; D: NA; size: NA; V: TRBV27; J: TRBJ1-6
CDR3: CASSQDNSYEQYF; DNA: TGCGCCAGCAGCCAGGACAACTCCTACGAGCAGTACTTC; D: NA; size: NA; V: TRBV4-1; J: TRBJ2-7
CDR3: CASSLAEGSYEQYF; DNA: TGTGCCAGCAGCCTTGCCGAGGGCTCCTACGAGCAGTACTTC; D: NA; size: NA; V: TRBV3-1/TRBV3-2; J: TRBJ2-7
CDR3: CASSVQGPSGTGELFF; DNA: TGTGCCAGCAGCGTGCAGGGGCCTAGCGGCACCGGGGAGCTGTTTTTT; D: NA; size: NA; V: TRBV9; J: TRBJ2-2
CDR3: CASSPDRGPYEQYF; DNA: TGTGCCAGCAGTCCCGACAGGGGTCCCTACGAGCAGTACTTC; D: TRBD1; size: NA; V: TRBV27; J: TRBJ2-7